What follows are 23 T cell receptor beta chains derived from one specimen sequenced in a study of Ad26.COV2.S vaccination and SARS-CoV-2 variants. TCRdb's copy holds only in-frame clones and misses some; the assay was immunoSEQ multiplex PCR. The sample holds about 350,000 clones, about 91% seen once. This specimen consisted of peripheral blood, obtained after recovery from COVID-19. Receptors originate from a human donor who had recovered from COVID-19.

The chain uses TRBV7-3 and TRBJ2-3, with D maybe TRBD1 (6 bases). The CDR3 loop spans 16 amino acids. V was pared by 1 base and J by 1 base, with 12 bases between. CDR1 and CDR2 from the germline V gene are SGHTA and FQGTGA. CDR3 coding DNA: TGTGCCAGCAGCTTAAGACAGGTGGGCCGCACAGATACGCAGTATTTT. Amino acids: CASSLRQVGRTDTQYF.

This sequence joins TRBV2 and TRBJ2-1; D possibly matches TRBD1 or TRBD2 (5 bases each). Trimming took off 5 bases at V and 4 bases at J, with 15 bases between the two ends. This CDR3 is built from 15 residues. Germline assignment: CDR1 SNHLY and CDR2 FYNNEI. CDR3 in amino acids: CASSNGASPYNEQFF. The CDR3 region has the DNA TGTGCCAGCAGTAACGGGGCCTCCCCGTACAATGAGCAGTTCTTC.

A single count supports this clone. This sequence joins TRBV24-1 and TRBJ1-5, with D uncertain. The germline V gene encodes CDR1 KGHDR and CDR2 SFDVKD. V lost 1 base to trimming and J lost 7 bases, with 16 bases between them. The CDR3 extends over 16 amino acids. CDR3 sequence reads: CATSDFRARARQPQHF. In nucleotides, the CDR3 is TGTGCCACCAGTGATTTCCGAGCTCGAGCCAGGCAGCCCCAGCATTTT.

The CDR3 nucleotides are TGTGCCAGCAGCCAATGGAGGGGGCGCGGGTTGAACACTGAAGCTTTCTTT. Translation: CASSQWRGRGLNTEAFF. The chain joins TRBV3-1 (or the pseudogene TRBV3-2) to TRBJ1-1, with 7 bases fitting TRBD1. CDR1 LGHDT and CDR2 YNNKEL come from the germline V gene (reference sequence). The CDR3 spans 17 residues. Trimming cost V 2 bases and J 0 bases; bases outside gene matches: 9.

CDR3 in amino acids: CASSPPLAGVSYEQYF. The DNA of the CDR3 is TGTGCCAGCAGCCCACCTCTAGCGGGGGTTTCCTACGAGCAGTACTTC. The chain employs TRBV7-9 and TRBJ2-7, with 10 nucleotides matching TRBD2. Germline-derived CDR1 and CDR2 are SEHNR and FQNEAQ (reference sequence). Trimming removed 5 bases from V and 1 base from J; junction bases left unmatched: 8. The length of the CDR3 is 16 residues.

This clone has just a few counts. V usage is TRBV6-1 and J usage is TRBJ1-6; D is undetermined. Germline V gene data show CDR1 as MNHNS and CDR2 as SASEGT. V was pared by 4 bases and J by 10 bases, with 20 bases between. The CDR3 is made up of 16 amino acids. The CDR3 DNA reads as TGTGCCAGCAGTGCCCCCACGGGGAGCCCTATATCACCCCTCCACTTT. It is translated as CASSAPTGSPISPLHF.

J is TRBJ1-5 and V is TRBV6-5, with D tentatively TRBD1 (5 bases). Germline CDR1 reads MNHEY; CDR2 reads SVGAGI. The CDR3 contains 13 residues. The V gene lost 0 bases and the J gene lost 9 bases, with 9 bases spanning the gap. The chain's CDR3 is CASSYSEGTPQHF. The CDR3 region has the DNA TGTGCCAGCAGTTACTCCGAGGGGACGCCCCAGCATTTT.

The rearrangement joins TRBV21-1 to TRBJ1-2; TRBD1, the D gene given by the table, was not confirmed from the DNA. TRBV21-1 is classified as a pseudogene. The CDR3 runs 17 residues. The CDR3 DNA reads TGTGCCAGCAGCAAAGGTGCTCTGGAACAGGCATCGAGGGGCTACACCTTC. This encodes CASSKGALEQASRGYTF.

The rearrangement uses TRBV12-5 and TRBJ2-5; TRBD1 matches 9 bases. The CDR3 covers 15 residues. Germline CDR1 LGHNT, CDR2 FRNRAP. The ends lost 9 bases at V and 5 bases at J; junction bases unmatched: 13. CDR3 nucleotides: TGTGCTAGCAGAACAGGGGGCGTGTATTCGGAGACCCAGTACTTC. Translation: CASRTGGVYSETQYF.

V is TRBV12-3 or TRBV12-4 and J is TRBJ1-2; 7 nucleotides align to TRBD1. The J segment lost 8 bases and the V segment lost 5 bases, leaving 8 bases of the junction unmatched. This CDR3 has 13 residues. The CDR3 bases are TGTGCCAGCAGTACAGGGGTTTGGAGCGGCTACACCTTC. It encodes CASSTGVWSGYTF.

V usage is TRBV2 and J usage is TRBJ1-2; TRBD1 might be the D (6 bases). This CDR3 spans 12 amino acids. Trimming stripped 6 bases from V and 7 bases from J, with 12 bases between. In germline, CDR1 is SNHLY, CDR2 FYNNEI. CDR3 in amino acids: CASRRGARGYTF. CDR3 sequence (DNA): TGTGCCAGCAGGCGGGGGGCGCGTGGCTACACCTTC.

This chain connects TRBV9 to TRBJ1-2; the D gene is possibly TRBD1 (5 bases). Germline loops: CDR1 SGDLS, CDR2 YYNGEE. The CDR3 has 15 amino acids. The germline V and J ends were trimmed by 3 bases and 4 bases, with 16 bases remaining between them. The CDR3 is CASSGYRGAGYGYTF. The CDR3 bases are TGTGCCAGCAGCGGTTATAGGGGCGCGGGCTATGGCTACACCTTC.

V and J are TRBV15 and TRBJ2-5; D gene unclear. From germline, CDR1 is LNHNV and CDR2 YYDKDF (reference sequence). V dropped 9 bases and J dropped 0 bases, with 14 bases sitting between them. There are 14 residues in the CDR3. The CDR3 spells CATSPLRYQETQYF. The CDR3 region has the DNA TGTGCCACTTCCCCCTTACGGTACCAAGAGACCCAGTACTTC.

The chain employs TRBV19 and TRBJ2-7, with 9 bases identical to TRBD1. Germline V CDR1 and CDR2: LNHDA, SQIVND (reference sequence). Germline trimming cut 5 bases from V and 5 bases from J; bases unmatched to any gene: 13. The CDR3 length is 16 residues. Written as DNA, the CDR3 is TGTGCCAGTAGTTCCCTCCCGGGACAGGGTGCCAACGAGCAGTACTTC. Translated: CASSSLPGQGANEQYF.

This chain uses TRBV13 with TRBJ1-1, with D perhaps TRBD1 (5 bases). This CDR3 is 14 amino acids long. V was cut by 1 base and J by 1 base, with 7 bases left in between. Germline V gene data show CDR1 as PRHDT and CDR2 as FYEKMQ (reference sequence). CDR3 protein: CASSLARGNTEAFF. The DNA for the CDR3 is TGTGCCAGCAGCTTAGCAAGGGGGAACACTGAAGCTTTCTTT.

V usage is TRBV10-1 and J usage is TRBJ2-7, with 7 bases aligning to TRBD2. The CDR3 sequence is 12 residues long. The V gene end was trimmed by 8 bases and the J gene end by 4 bases; junction bases not matched to a gene: 5. Looked up from germline, CDR1 is WNHNN and CDR2 is SYGVQD (reference sequence). CDR3 protein: CASSRGEYEQYF. The CDR3 region has the DNA TGCGCCAGCTCCCGGGGGGAGTACGAGCAGTACTTC.

The chain carries TRBV10-3 and TRBJ2-6, with 10 bases identical to TRBD1. The J segment lost 3 bases and the V segment lost 6 bases, leaving 8 bases of the junction unmatched. Looked up from germline, CDR1 is ENHRY and CDR2 is SYGVKD. CDR3 length equals 17 residues. The DNA for the CDR3 is TGTGCCATCAGGGTGGGACAGGGGCTTGGTGGGGCCAACGTCCTGACTTTC. It codes for CAIRVGQGLGGANVLTF.

This chain uses TRBV9 with TRBJ2-1, with 11 nucleotides matching TRBD2. J gave up 2 bases and V 3 bases, and 1 base lay outside the gene matches. Germline loops: CDR1 SGDLS, CDR2 YYNGEE. CDR3 length: 15 residues. The CDR3 protein is CASSAGLAAYNEQFF. The CDR3 nucleotides are TGTGCCAGCAGCGCGGGACTAGCGGCCTACAATGAGCAGTTCTTC.

This rearrangement joins TRBV5-1 to TRBJ1-5, with 7 positions matching TRBD1. Trimming at V came to 1 base and at J to 8 bases, leaving 9 bases not matched to a gene. The CDR3 loop spans 15 amino acids. CDR1 and CDR2 from the germline V gene are SGHRS and YFSETQ. The CDR3 is CASSLRGGSPEPQHF. The CDR3 DNA sequence: TGCGCCAGCAGCTTGAGAGGGGGCTCGCCCGAGCCCCAGCATTTT.

The gene calls are TRBV28 and TRBJ1-1; TRBD1 agrees at 7 bases. With 6 bases clipped from V and 8 bases from J, the junction kept 9 bases outside the gene matches. The CDR3 extends over 13 amino acids. The germline CDR1 and CDR2 sequences are MDHEN and SYDVKM. The CDR3 DNA reads as TGTGCCAGCAGACTTCCGGGACAGAGAGAAGCTTTCTTT. It translates to CASRLPGQREAFF.

About this clone: The sample carries other DNA sequences with the same CDR3. This chain joins TRBV5-6 and TRBJ1-2; D call uncertain. The V end lost 2 bases, the J end lost 0 bases, and 5 bases lay between the germline ends. In germline, CDR1 is SGHDT, CDR2 YYEEEE. The CDR3 length is 13 residues. CDR3 DNA sequence: TGTGCCAGCAGCTTTGCGGCTAACTATGGCTACACCTTC. Its translation is CASSFAANYGYTF.

The V gene is TRBV6-2 or TRBV6-3, the J gene TRBJ1-2; D unresolved. V dropped 2 bases and J dropped 4 bases, with 11 bases sitting between them. Germline V gives CDR1 MNHEY, CDR2 SVGEGT. The CDR3 is made up of 14 amino acids. The CDR3 sequence: CASSYATEVYGYTF. In nucleotides, the CDR3 is TGTGCCAGCAGTTACGCGACGGAGGTCTATGGCTACACCTTC.

The chain links TRBV12-3 or TRBV12-4 to TRBJ2-7; D is unclear. This CDR3 has 11 amino acids. With 5 bases removed from V and 1 base from J, the gap between germline ends came to 3 bases. The CDR3 sequence: CASSTSYEQYF. In nucleotides, the CDR3 is TGTGCCAGCAGTACTTCCTACGAGCAGTACTTC.